Listed below are T cell receptor beta chains from one sample, sequenced in a study of response to subunit inactivated influenza vaccine. TCRdb reanalysed the RT-PCR reads using MiXCR and keeps one entry per CDR3 protein. The repertoire consists of some 600,000 distinct CDR3 sequences, with approximately 14% occurring once and the leading ten covering 6% to 9.5%. Sequenced material: PBMCs from blood, taken 14 days before vaccination. These TCRs come from a man in his fifties or sixties who received an inactivated influenza vaccine. Each CDR3 is given with its conserved first and last residue. The D gene is left open where the match is weak. Part of the rows lack a size; the others show once, few, many or a class for expanded clones.

.	TRBV7-9	.	TRBJ2-5	CASSAVRGSQAQETQYF	TGTGCCAGCAGCGCCGTTCGGGGGAGTCAGGCCCAAGAGACCCAGTACTTC
.	TRBV7-9	few	TRBJ2-5	CASSLVSQGETQYF	TGTGCCAGCAGCTTAGTATCCCAGGGCGAGACCCAGTACTTC
.	TRBV7-2	once	TRBJ2-2	CASRLGGRGTGELFF	TGTGCCAGCAGATTAGGAGGGCGAGGCACCGGGGAGCTGTTTTTT
TRBD2	TRBV11-2	few	TRBJ2-7	CASSLRAPSGRLSYEQYF	TGTGCCAGCAGCTTAAGGGCCCCTAGCGGGAGGCTATCCTACGAGCAGTACTTC
.	TRBV28	many	TRBJ2-7	CASSLMGYEQYF	TGTGCCAGCAGCCTAATGGGGTACGAGCAGTACTTC
.	TRBV24-1	many	TRBJ2-1	CATSDLGVGNEQFF	TGTGCCACCAGTGATTTGGGGGTAGGCAATGAGCAGTTCTTC
.	TRBV27	.	TRBJ2-1	CASSWSGVSGNEQFF	TGTGCCAGCAGTTGGTCAGGGGTATCTGGCAATGAGCAGTTCTTC
TRBD1	TRBV5-1	many	TRBJ1-4	CASSSRTGEMFF	TGCGCCAGCAGCTCCCGGACAGGGGAAATGTTTTTT
.	TRBV12-3/TRBV12-4	few	TRBJ2-2	CAIPQVLNTGELFF	TGTGCCATCCCCCAAGTATTGAACACCGGGGAGCTGTTTTTT
.	TRBV18	once	TRBJ2-5	CASARFQETQYF	TGTGCCAGCGCTCGATTCCAAGAGACCCAGTACTTC
.	TRBV5-4	.	TRBJ1-6	CASSRGTAYNSPLHF	TGTGCCAGCAGCAGAGGGACCGCGTATAATTCACCCCTCCACTTT
.	TRBV7-3	.	TRBJ2-2	CASKIEGSNTGELFF	TGTGCCAGCAAGATCGAGGGGTCCAACACCGGGGAGCTGTTTTTT
TRBD2	TRBV6-1	.	TRBJ2-7	CASSPTSGPMGEQYF	TGTGCCAGCAGCCCAACTAGCGGTCCCATGGGGGAGCAGTACTTC
.	TRBV20-1	once	TRBJ2-3	CCARDWPGTAPTDTQYF	TGCTGCGCTAGAGATTGGCCCGGGACGGCCCCCACAGATACGCAGTATTTT
TRBD1	TRBV3-1	.	TRBJ1-1	CASSQARQGEAFF	TGTGCCAGCAGCCAAGCGAGACAGGGTGAAGCTTTCTTT
TRBD1	TRBV6-5	.	TRBJ2-1	CASSYSETGGYNEQFF	TGTGCCAGCAGTTACTCGGAGACAGGGGGATACAATGAGCAGTTCTTC
.	TRBV6-5	few	TRBJ1-2	CASSWRPNYGYTF	TGTGCCAGCAGTTGGAGGCCAAACTATGGCTACACCTTC
.	TRBV10-3	few	TRBJ1-2	CAISERDTLPYGYTF	TGTGCCATCAGTGAACGCGACACCCTCCCCTATGGCTACACCTTC
.	TRBV7-8	many	TRBJ2-2	CASSTRSGFTGELFF	TGTGCCAGCAGCACTAGAAGCGGTTTCACCGGGGAGCTGTTTTTT
.	TRBV18	.	TRBJ2-5	CASSPPMSGETQYF	TGTGCCAGCTCACCACCGATGAGTGGAGAGACCCAGTACTTC
.	TRBV12-3/TRBV12-4	.	TRBJ1-3	CASSFPRVISGNTIYF	TGTGCCAGCAGTTTCCCCCGGGTGATCTCTGGAAACACCATATATTTT
TRBD2	TRBV5-1	few	TRBJ2-3	CASSSTGLVSADTQYF	TGCGCCAGCAGCTCGACTGGACTAGTTAGTGCTGATACGCAGTATTTT
.	TRBV3-1	.	TRBJ1-3	CASTTQSTLSGNTIYF	TGTGCCAGCACGACACAGAGCACACTCTCTGGAAACACCATATATTTT
.	TRBV7-3	few	TRBJ2-6	CASSLMSSGANVLTF	TGTGCCAGCAGCTTAATGAGCTCTGGGGCCAACGTCCTGACTTTC
.	TRBV19	.	TRBJ2-3	CASSIDPAWGTQYF	TGTGCCAGTAGTATAGACCCGGCCTGGGGTACGCAGTATTTT
TRBD2	TRBV7-2	.	TRBJ2-5	CASSLKRLLAEETQYF	TGTGCCAGCAGCTTAAAACGCTTACTAGCGGAAGAGACCCAGTACTTC
.	TRBV5-1	few	TRBJ1-1	CASSLDTNTEAFF	TGCGCCAGCAGCTTGGACACGAACACTGAAGCTTTCTTT
TRBD2	TRBV4-3	few	TRBJ2-7	CASSQDPYGTTPYEQYF	TGCGCCAGCAGCCAAGATCCATATGGGACTACCCCCTACGAGCAGTACTTC